A single sample is the source of the 11 T cell receptor beta chains below, sequenced in a study of blood T cell repertoires in COVID-19 (dated by TCRdb to the early 2020s). The library came from the immunoSEQ multiplex PCR assay. The table was pulled from immuneACCESS by TCRdb, which kept in-frame rearrangements only. Such tables lose some clones; where checked, under half of the loss comes from unresolved V genes, and the rest has no known cause. For this sample there are over 20,000 clones; about 91% appear just once. The ten largest clones take up 7% to 9% of the sample. The source material was peripheral blood. The receptors were sampled from a man in his 70s with active COVID-19.

The chain combines TRBV9 with TRBJ2-7; TRBD1 matches at 10 bases. Trimming at V came to 4 bases and at J to 2 bases, leaving 12 bases not matched to a gene. Per germline, CDR1 SGDLS and CDR2 YYNGEE. The CDR3 totals 17 residues. The CDR3 loop is CASSPYPLGTGAYEQYF. The CDR3 DNA reads TGTGCCAGCAGCCCCTATCCCCTTGGGACAGGGGCCTACGAGCAGTACTTC.

The genes are TRBV2 and TRBJ2-5; tentatively, D is TRBD2 (6 bases). Germline V lookup: CDR1 SNHLY, CDR2 FYNNEI. V shed 3 bases and J shed 5 bases, with 16 bases lying between them. The CDR3 length is 15 residues. The CDR3 region is CASSDRNQGLETQYF. The CDR3 DNA reads as TGTGCCAGCAGTGATCGGAATCAGGGACTGGAGACCCAGTACTTC. Complete variable domain (other parts from reference TRBV2 and TRBJ2-5): EPEVTQTPSHQVTQMGQEVILRCVPISNHLYFYWYRQILGQKVEFLVSFYNNEISEKSEIFDDQFSVERPDGSNFTLKIRSTKLEDSAMYFCASSDRNQGLETQYFGPGTRLLVL.

This chain connects TRBV6-5 to TRBJ2-3; TRBD1 is a possible D gene (5 bases). The CDR3 covers 12 residues. Germline CDR1 MNHEY, CDR2 SVGAGI. Trimming took 8 bases from V and 5 from J, leaving 11 bases between them. The CDR3 DNA sequence: TGTGCCAGCGTGCAGGGCGGAGATACGCAGTATTTT. It specifies CASVQGGDTQYF.

CDR3 sequence (DNA): TGTGCCAGCAGTGAGGAACAGGGGGAGAATCAGCCCCAGCATTTT. Translated, it gives CASSEEQGENQPQHF. The gene calls are TRBV2 and TRBJ1-5, with 8 nucleotides matching TRBD1. Germline trimming cut 3 bases from V and 4 bases from J; bases unmatched to any gene: 5. CDR1 and CDR2 from the germline V gene are SNHLY and FYNNEI. The CDR3 is 15 residues long.

The rearrangement uses TRBV7-8 and TRBJ2-5; TRBD2 matches at 11 bases. The CDR3 runs 18 residues. Unmatched junction bases numbered 14, after V lost 3 bases and J lost 5 bases. CDR1 is SGHVS, CDR2 FQNEAQ, per germline. CDR3 residues: CASSLDFFLAGGRETQYF. The CDR3 DNA is TGTGCCAGCAGCTTGGATTTCTTCCTAGCGGGGGGCCGGGAGACCCAGTACTTC.

The rearrangement uses TRBV3-1 (or the pseudogene TRBV3-2) and TRBJ2-7; possible D gene TRBD2, 6 bases. CDR1 and CDR2 (germline): LGHDT, YNNKEL (reference sequence). V was shortened by 0 bases and J by 6 bases, with 15 bases between the two germline ends. This CDR3 comprises 15 residues. The CDR3 DNA is TGTGCCAGCAGCCAAGATCTCGGGGGAAGTGGCGAGCAGTACTTC. Translated: CASSQDLGGSGEQYF.

This sequence joins TRBV3-1 (or the pseudogene TRBV3-2) and TRBJ2-1; D gene unclear. The CDR3 loop spans 11 amino acids. Germline loops: CDR1 LGHDT, CDR2 YNNKEL (reference sequence). V gave up 5 bases and J gave up 9 bases, with 8 bases separating them. The CDR3 loop is CASSSGREQFF. The CDR3 DNA sequence: TGTGCCAGCAGCTCCGGTCGTGAGCAGTTCTTC.

In this sample, this clone turned up a few times. This chain connects TRBV5-1 to TRBJ2-2, with D possibly being TRBD2 (6 bases). Trimming removed 3 bases at V and 4 bases at J, with 19 bases between. The length of the CDR3 is 17 residues. The V gene's germline CDR1 is SGHRS and CDR2 YFSETQ. The CDR3 DNA reads TGCGCCAGCAGCTCGCAACCTTTGGTTAGCGGCACCGGGGAGCTGTTTTTT. It codes for CASSSQPLVSGTGELFF. Full variable domain (missing parts from reference TRBV5-1 and TRBJ2-2): KAGVTQTPRYLIKTRGQQVTLSCSPISGHRSVSWYQQTPGQGLQFLFEYFSETQRNKGNFPGRFSGRQFSNSRSEMNVSTLELGDSALYLCASSSQPLVSGTGELFFGEGSRLTVL.

This chain uses TRBV9 with TRBJ2-3, with TRBD1 matching over 8 bases. The CDR3 is 16 amino acids. CDR1 is SGDLS and CDR2 is YYNGEE in the germline V gene. Losses at the gene ends were 4 bases for V and 2 bases for J; bases not matched to a gene: 9. CDR3 DNA sequence: TGTGCCAGCAGCCCGAGACAGGGGCGAACCACAGATACGCAGTATTTT. Residues: CASSPRQGRTTDTQYF.

This clone was seen a few times. The same CDR3 is also encoded by other DNA sequences in this sample. The chain joins TRBV27 to TRBJ2-2, with D hard to call. V was shortened by 6 bases and J by 1 base, with 3 bases between the two germline ends. Germline CDR1 reads MNHEY; CDR2 reads SMNVEV (reference sequence). The CDR3 spans 12 residues. CDR3 DNA sequence: TGTGCCAGCAGCCGGAACACCGGGGAGCTGTTTTTT. It codes for CASSRNTGELFF.

The chain employs TRBV11-2 and TRBJ1-5; TRBD1 agrees at 7 bases. The germline V gene has CDR1 SGHAT and CDR2 FQNNGV. The CDR3 consists of 17 residues. The V and J ends lost 4 bases and 3 bases, in that order; junction bases with no gene match: 12. CDR3 residues: CASSSHLGTDYNQPQHF. The CDR3 nucleotides are TGTGCCAGCAGCTCGCACTTAGGGACAGACTACAATCAGCCCCAGCATTTT.